This TCR beta chain appears in the sequencing data of a study of blood T cell repertoires in COVID-19. Libraries were prepared by immunoSEQ multiplex PCR; TCRdb keeps only in-frame clonotypes and omits some of them. The table records 350,000 or so clones, approximately 89% of them present only once. Trimming removed 3 bases from V and 1 base from J, with 9 bases in between. CDR3 length equals 14 residues. The germline gives CDR1 KGHSH, CDR2 LQKENI. Sample: peripheral blood. This TCR derives from a woman between 55 and 75 years old with COVID-19, enrolled during active disease. This chain links TRBV18 with TRBJ1-1; no clear D. As DNA, the CDR3 is TGTGCCAGCTCACCCCGGGTGGAGAACACTGAAGCTTTCTTT. This codes for CASSPRVENTEAFF.